This T cell receptor (beta chain) was captured in a study of blood T cell repertoires in COVID-19. This clone was observed a single time. Using immunoSEQ multiplex PCR, the repertoire was profiled, and TCRdb retains in-frame clones only, with some absent. Here the sample spans about 87,000 clones, roughly 88% being singletons. CDR1 and CDR2 (germline): SGHVS, FQNEAQ. CDR3 length: 13 residues. V gave up 2 bases and J gave up 5 bases; unmatched junction bases: 2. The TCR originated in a man older than 75 with acute or convalescent COVID-19. The specimen sequenced was peripheral blood. The chain uses TRBV7-8 and TRBJ2-7, with 8 positions matching TRBD2. The CDR3: CASSLSGSNEQYF. The DNA for the CDR3 is TGTGCCAGCAGCTTAAGCGGGAGCAACGAGCAGTACTTC.